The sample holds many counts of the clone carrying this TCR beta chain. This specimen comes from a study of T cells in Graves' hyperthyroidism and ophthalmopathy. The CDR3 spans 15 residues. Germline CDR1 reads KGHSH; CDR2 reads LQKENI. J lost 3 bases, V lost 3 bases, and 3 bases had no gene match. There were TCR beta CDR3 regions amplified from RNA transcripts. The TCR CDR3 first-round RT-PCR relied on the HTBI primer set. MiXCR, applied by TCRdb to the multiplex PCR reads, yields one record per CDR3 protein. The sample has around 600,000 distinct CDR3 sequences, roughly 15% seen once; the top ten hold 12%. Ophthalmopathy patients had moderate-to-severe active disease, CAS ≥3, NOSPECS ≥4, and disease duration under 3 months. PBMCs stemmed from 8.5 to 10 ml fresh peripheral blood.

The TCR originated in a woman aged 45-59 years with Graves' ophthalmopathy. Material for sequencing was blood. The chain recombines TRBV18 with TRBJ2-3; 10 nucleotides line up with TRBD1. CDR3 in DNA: TGTGCCAGCTCACCTGGGACAGGGGCTACAGATACGCAGTATTTT. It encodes CASSPGTGATDTQYF.